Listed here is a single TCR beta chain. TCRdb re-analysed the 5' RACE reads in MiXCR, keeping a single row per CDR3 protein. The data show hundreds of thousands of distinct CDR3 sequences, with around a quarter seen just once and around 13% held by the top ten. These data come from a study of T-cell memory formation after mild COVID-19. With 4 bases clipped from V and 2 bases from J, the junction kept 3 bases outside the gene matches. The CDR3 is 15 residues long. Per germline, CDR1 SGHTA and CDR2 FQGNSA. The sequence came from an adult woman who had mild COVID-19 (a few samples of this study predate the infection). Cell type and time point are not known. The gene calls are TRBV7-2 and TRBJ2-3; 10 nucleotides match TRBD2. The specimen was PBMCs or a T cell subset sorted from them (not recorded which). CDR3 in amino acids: CASSSSGSPTDTQYF. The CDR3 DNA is TGTGCCAGCAGCTCTAGCGGGAGCCCCACAGATACGCAGTATTTT.